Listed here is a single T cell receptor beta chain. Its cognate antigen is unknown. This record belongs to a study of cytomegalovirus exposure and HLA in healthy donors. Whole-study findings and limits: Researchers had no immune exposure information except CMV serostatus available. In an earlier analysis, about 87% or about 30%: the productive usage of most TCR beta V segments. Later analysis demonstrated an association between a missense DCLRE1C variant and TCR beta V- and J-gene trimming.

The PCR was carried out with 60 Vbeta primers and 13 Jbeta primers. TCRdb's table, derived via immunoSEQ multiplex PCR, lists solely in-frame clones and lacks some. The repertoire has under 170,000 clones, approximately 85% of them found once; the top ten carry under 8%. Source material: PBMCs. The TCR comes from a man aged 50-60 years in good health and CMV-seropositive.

DNA for the CDR3: TGTGCCAGTAGTATGACAGGGGAGAGGATCTCTGGGGCCAACGTCCTGACTTTC. Its protein is CASSMTGERISGANVLTF. The chain joins TRBV19 to TRBJ2-6; 8 bases are a match to TRBD1. The junction had 7 bases not matched to a gene; V was cut back by 3 bases and J by 0 bases. The CDR3 contains 18 residues. Per the germline V gene, CDR1 is LNHDA and CDR2 is SQIVND (reference sequence).